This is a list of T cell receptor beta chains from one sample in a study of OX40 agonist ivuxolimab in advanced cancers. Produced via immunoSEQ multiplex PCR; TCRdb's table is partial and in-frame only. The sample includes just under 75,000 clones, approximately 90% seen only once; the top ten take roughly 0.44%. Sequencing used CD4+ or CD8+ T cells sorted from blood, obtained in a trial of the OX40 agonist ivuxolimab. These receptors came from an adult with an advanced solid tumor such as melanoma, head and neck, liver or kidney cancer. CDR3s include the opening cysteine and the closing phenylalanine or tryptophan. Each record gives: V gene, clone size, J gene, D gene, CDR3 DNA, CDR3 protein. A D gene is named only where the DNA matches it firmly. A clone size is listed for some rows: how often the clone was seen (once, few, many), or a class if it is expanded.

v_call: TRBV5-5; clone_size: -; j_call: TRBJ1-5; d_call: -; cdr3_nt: TGTGCCAGCAGCGCAGACAGTGATCAGCCCCAGCATTTT; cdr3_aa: CASSADSDQPQHF
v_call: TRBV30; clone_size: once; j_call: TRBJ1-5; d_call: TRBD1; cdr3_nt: TGTGCCTGGAGTACAGGGGGAGATCAGCCCCAGCATTTT; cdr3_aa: CAWSTGGDQPQHF
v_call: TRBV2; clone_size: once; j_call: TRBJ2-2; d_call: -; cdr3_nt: TGTGCCAGCAGTGAGTGGAGCACCGGGGAGCTGTTTTTT; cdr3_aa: CASSEWSTGELFF
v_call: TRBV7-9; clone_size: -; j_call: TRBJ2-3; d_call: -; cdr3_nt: TGTGCCAGCAGCCCTTGGGTAGGGATCGGGGCAGATACGCAGTATTTT; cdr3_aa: CASSPWVGIGADTQYF
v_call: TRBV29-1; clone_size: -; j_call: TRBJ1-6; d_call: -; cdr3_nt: TGCAGCGTTGAAACCCAGGGTGGGGTCTGGTCACCCCTCCACTTT; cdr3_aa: CSVETQGGVWSPLHF
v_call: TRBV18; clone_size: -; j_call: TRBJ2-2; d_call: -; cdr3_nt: TGTGCCAGCTCACCACCGGGGACCGGGGAGCTGTTTTTT; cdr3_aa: CASSPPGTGELFF
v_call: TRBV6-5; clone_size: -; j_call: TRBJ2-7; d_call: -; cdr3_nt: TGTGCCAGCAGTTACGGGGGGCCAACCTACGAGCAGTACTTC; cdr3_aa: CASSYGGPTYEQYF
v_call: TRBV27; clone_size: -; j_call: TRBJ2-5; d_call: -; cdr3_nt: TGTGCCAGCAGTTTATTAGGGACGGGACCCCAAGAGACCCAGTACTTC; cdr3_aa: CASSLLGTGPQETQYF
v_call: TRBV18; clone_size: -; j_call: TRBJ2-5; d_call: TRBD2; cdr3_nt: TGTGCCAGCTCAACTGTGGGAGGGCGCGAGACCCAGTACTTC; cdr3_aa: CASSTVGGRETQYF
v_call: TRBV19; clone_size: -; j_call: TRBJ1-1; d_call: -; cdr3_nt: TGTGCCAGTAGTATCCGTCTAAGGGGGGTAAGAACTGAAGCTTTCTTT; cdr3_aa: CASSIRLRGVRTEAFF
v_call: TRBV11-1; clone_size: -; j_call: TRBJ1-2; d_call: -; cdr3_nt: TGTGCCAGCAGCTCTACAAACTATGGCTACACCTTC; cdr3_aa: CASSSTNYGYTF
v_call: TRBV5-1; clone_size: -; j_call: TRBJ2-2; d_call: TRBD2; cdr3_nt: TGCGCCAGCAGCTTGGCCCCTAGCGGGCTGGATGGTGGATCCGGGGAGCTGTTTTTT; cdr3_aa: CASSLAPSGLDGGSGELFF
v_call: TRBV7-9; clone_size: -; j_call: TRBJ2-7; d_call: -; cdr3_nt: TGTGCCAGCAGCTTAAAGGGCTACGAGCAGTACTTC; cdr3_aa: CASSLKGYEQYF
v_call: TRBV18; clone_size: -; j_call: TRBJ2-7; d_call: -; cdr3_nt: TGTGCCAGCTCACCTCTGAATCTCTACGAGCAGTACTTC; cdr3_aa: CASSPLNLYEQYF
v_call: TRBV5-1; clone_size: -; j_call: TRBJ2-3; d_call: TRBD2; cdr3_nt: TGCGCCAGCAGCTCTGCTAGCGGGAGTCGTGTAGATACGCAGTATTTT; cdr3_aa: CASSSASGSRVDTQYF
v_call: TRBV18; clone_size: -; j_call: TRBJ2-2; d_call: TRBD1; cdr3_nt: TGTGCCAGCTCACCAAGGGCAGGGGGCAACACCGGGGAGCTGTTTTTT; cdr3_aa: CASSPRAGGNTGELFF
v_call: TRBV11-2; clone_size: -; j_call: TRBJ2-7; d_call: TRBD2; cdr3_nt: TGTGCCAGCAGCTTAGCTTCCGGGACTAGCGGTTCCTACGAGCAGTACTTC; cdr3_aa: CASSLASGTSGSYEQYF
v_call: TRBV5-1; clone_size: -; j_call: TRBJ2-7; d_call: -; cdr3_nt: TGCGCCAGCAGCTTCGGGGCGGCCTACGAGCAGTACTTC; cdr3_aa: CASSFGAAYEQYF
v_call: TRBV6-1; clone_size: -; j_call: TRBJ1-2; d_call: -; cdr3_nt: TGTGCCAGCAGAGCAGACAACTATGGCTACACCTTC; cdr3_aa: CASRADNYGYTF
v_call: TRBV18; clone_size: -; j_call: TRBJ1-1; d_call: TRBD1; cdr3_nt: TGTGCCAGCTCACCACTGCCAGGGGGCGAGGGAGCTTTCTTT; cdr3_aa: CASSPLPGGEGAFF
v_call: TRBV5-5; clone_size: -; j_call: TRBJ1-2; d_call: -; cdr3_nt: TGTGCCAGCAGCTTGGGGGGCGGCGACCATGGCTACACCTTC; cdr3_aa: CASSLGGGDHGYTF
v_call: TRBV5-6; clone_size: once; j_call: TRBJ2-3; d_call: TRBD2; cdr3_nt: TGTGCCAGCAGCTCGTTAAGCGGGGGCACAGATACGCAGTATTTT; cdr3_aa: CASSSLSGGTDTQYF
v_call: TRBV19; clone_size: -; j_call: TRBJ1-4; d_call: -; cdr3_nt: TGTGCCAGTAGTTCACAGGGAGGGGGAAATGAAAAACTGTTTTTT; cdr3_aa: CASSSQGGGNEKLFF
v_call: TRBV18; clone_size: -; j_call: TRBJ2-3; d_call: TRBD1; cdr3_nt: TGTGCCAGCTCACCGCGTGACAGGGGGAGTTTGACAGATACGCAGTATTTT; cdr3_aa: CASSPRDRGSLTDTQYF